The 13 T cell receptor beta chains presented below share a single source sample, sequenced in a study of human T cells and chemical hapten exposure. TCRdb itself ran the RACE reads through MiXCR, one entry per CDR3 protein. The sample gives 80,000 to 100,000 distinct CDR3 sequences, 8.5% to 12% of which show up once; approximately 5% is in the top ten. Specified time point: patch test 2, 6 weeks after DPC sensitization. Specified treatment: therapeutic diphenylcyclopropenone sensitization with weekly scalp DPC. The starting material was whole blood, obtained in connection with sensitization to the hapten diphenylcyclopropenone (DPC). The receptors were gathered from a woman aged 45-65 years with alopecia areata. Some clones in this sample may be carry-over from other donors' samples.

The chain recombines TRBV6-6 with TRBJ1-1; no firm D call. V gave up 3 bases and J gave up 3 bases, with 11 bases separating them. CDR1 and CDR2 from the germline V gene are MNHNY and SVGAGI (reference sequence). The CDR3 has 14 amino acids. In nucleotides, the CDR3 is TGTGCCAGCAGTTATGGGAGGGCCTACACTGAAGCTTTCTTT. This encodes CASSYGRAYTEAFF.

This clonotype was counted ten times or more. The genes are TRBV12-5 and TRBJ2-1, with 7 nucleotides matching TRBD2. CDR1 is LGHNT and CDR2 is FRNRAP in the germline V gene. CDR3 length equals 15 residues. V lost 7 bases and J lost 1; bases outside the gene matches: 7. The CDR3 region has the DNA TGTGCTAGTGCCCCCTCGGGACTATCCTACAATGAGCAGTTCTTC. This codes for CASAPSGLSYNEQFF.

In this sample, this clonotype turned up a few times. This chain connects TRBV5-4 to TRBJ2-7; D might be TRBD1 or TRBD2, each matching 6 bases. CDR1 is SGHNT and CDR2 is YYREEE in the germline V gene (reference sequence). The CDR3 runs 14 residues. V shed 4 bases and J shed 3 bases, with 14 bases lying between them. The CDR3 loop is CASSRWGADYEQYF. The CDR3 DNA follows: TGTGCCAGCAGCCGCTGGGGGGCTGACTACGAGCAGTACTTC. The full variable domain, in which reference TRBV5-4 and TRBJ2-7 provide the parts outside the CDR3, is ETGVTQSPTHLIKTRGQQVTLRCSSQSGHNTVSWYQQALGQGPQFIFQYYREEENGRGNFPPRFSGLQFPNYSSELNVNALELDDSALYLCASSRWGADYEQYFGPGTRLTVT.

This chain uses TRBV29-1 with TRBJ2-2; tentatively, D is TRBD2 (6 bases). V was clipped by 1 base and J by 5 bases, with 11 bases between them. Germline V CDR1 and CDR2: SQVTM, ANQGSEA. The CDR3 is 14 amino acids. The CDR3 DNA sequence: TGCAGCGTTGAAGCCGGGGGTCCTACCGGGGAGCTGTTTTTT. It specifies CSVEAGGPTGELFF.

The rearrangement uses TRBV4-3 and TRBJ2-2, with TRBD1 matching 9 bases. From germline, CDR1 is LGHNA and CDR2 YSLEER. J gave up 1 base and V 2 bases, and 11 bases lay outside the gene matches. The length of the CDR3 is 19 residues. The CDR3 DNA is TGCGCCAGCAGCCAAAAGACAGGGGGAGGCGAGGTGAACACCGGGGAGCTGTTTTTT. This gives the protein CASSQKTGGGEVNTGELFF.

The sample holds many counts of this clonotype. The V gene is TRBV24-1, the J gene TRBJ1-5; D call uncertain. V lost 5 bases and J 0 bases, leaving 7 bases between the germline ends. Germline CDR1 and CDR2: KGHDR and SFDVKD. CDR3 size: 14 residues. CDR3 bases: TGTGCCACCAGTGCGCCGTATAGCAATCAGCCCCAGCATTTT. As protein: CATSAPYSNQPQHF.

The table lists this clonotype with a few counts. The chain has TRBV18 and TRBJ2-3; D is uncertain. With 3 bases removed from V and 8 bases from J, the gap between germline ends came to 9 bases. The CDR3 is made up of 12 amino acids. Per germline, CDR1 KGHSH and CDR2 LQKENI. The CDR3 region has the DNA TGTGCCAGCTCACCTACGCAAGTTACGCAGTATTTT. Translated, it gives CASSPTQVTQYF.

This clonotype was counted many times. V gene TRBV12-3 or TRBV12-4 combines with J gene TRBJ1-5; 9 bases map to TRBD1. V trimming: 4 bases; J trimming: 9 bases; junction bases outside the gene matches: 7. The CDR3 is made up of 14 amino acids. Here the CDR3 DNA reads TGTGCCAGCAGTTCAGAAACAGGGGGCAGGCCCCAGCATTTT. It translates to CASSSETGGRPQHF.

This clonotype was counted ten times or more. J is TRBJ2-7 and V is TRBV18, with a tentative D call TRBD1 (6 bases). The germline V gene has CDR1 KGHSH and CDR2 LQKENI. The CDR3 runs to 14 residues. The V gene lost 0 bases and the J gene lost 3 bases, with 9 bases spanning the gap. DNA for the CDR3: TGTGCCAGCTCACCACCTGGACAGCTCTACGAGCAGTACTTC. This sequence encodes CASSPPGQLYEQYF. Drawing the rest from reference TRBV18 and TRBJ2-7, the complete variable domain is NAGVMQNPRHLVRRRGQEARLRCSPMKGHSHVYWYRQLPEEGLKFMVYLQKENIIDESGMPKERFSAEFPKEGPSILRIQQVVRGDSAAYFCASSPPGQLYEQYFGPGTRLTVT.

This clonotype has more than one count but fewer than ten. The chain has TRBV4-3 and TRBJ2-1, with D maybe TRBD1 (6 bases). V was pared by 0 bases and J by 2 bases, with 17 bases between. The CDR3 is 18 amino acids. The germline CDR1 and CDR2 sequences are LGHNA and YSLEER. The CDR3 DNA follows: TGCGCCAGCAGCCAAGATCAGGGGCAGGTCTTACCCTACAATGAGCAGTTCTTC. Its protein product is CASSQDQGQVLPYNEQFF.

This clonotype was detected a few times. The CDR3 reads CASTLGQGRGGYTF. The CDR3 nucleotides read TGTGCCAGCACCCTAGGACAGGGGAGGGGCGGCTACACCTTC. The rearrangement links TRBV12-3 or TRBV12-4 to TRBJ1-2; 9 bases are shared with TRBD1. This CDR3 contains 14 residues. Trimming removed 7 bases from V and 8 bases from J; junction bases left unmatched: 11.

This chain connects TRBV7-9 to TRBJ2-3; perhaps TRBD1 as D (5 bases). Germline V lookup: CDR1 SEHNR, CDR2 FQNEAQ (reference sequence). Trimming took off 2 bases at V and 4 bases at J, with 10 bases between the two ends. The CDR3 is 14 residues long. The CDR3 nucleotides read TGTGCCAGCAGCTTACAGGGTAGGCCAGATACGCAGTATTTT. Translation gives CASSLQGRPDTQYF.

The genes are TRBV2 and TRBJ2-1; 12 nucleotides match TRBD2. V was pared by 8 bases and J by 9 bases, with 11 bases of the junction left unmatched. CDR1 and CDR2 (germline): SNHLY, FYNNEI. There are 15 residues in the CDR3. The CDR3 reads CASGKGLAGNSEQFF. The CDR3 region has the DNA TGTGCCAGCGGAAAAGGACTAGCGGGGAATAGTGAGCAGTTCTTC.